These 6 T cell receptor beta chains originate from one sample sequenced in a study of T cell changes during pregnancy in multiple sclerosis. This table comes from immunoSEQ multiplex PCR, and its TCRdb copy is limited to in-frame clones, with some not included. In the table there are about 50,000 clones, 91% of which are singletons. The material was CD8+ T cells from peripheral blood mononuclear cells, obtained after pregnancy. The source is a female donor with multiple sclerosis, enrolled in a pregnancy study.

This chain's CDR3 is CSVVLLATVAYEQYF. The CDR3 DNA sequence: TGCAGCGTTGTGCTTCTAGCGACGGTGGCCTACGAGCAGTACTTC. The chain uses TRBV29-1 and TRBJ2-7, with D possibly matching TRBD2 (6 bases). CDR1 is SQVTM, CDR2 ANQGSEA, per germline. The V end was cut by 4 bases, the J end by 2 bases, with 18 bases between. The CDR3 extends over 15 amino acids.

The chain uses TRBV4-3 and TRBJ2-1, with TRBD2 matching 14 bases. CDR1 and CDR2 (germline): LGHNA, YSLEER. The J segment lost 7 bases and the V segment lost 0 bases, leaving 5 bases of the junction unmatched. The CDR3 spans 17 residues. The CDR3 spells CASSQDMRTSGGNEQFF. CDR3 nucleotides: TGCGCCAGCAGCCAAGATATGCGGACTAGCGGGGGGAATGAGCAGTTCTTC.

The count of this clone is one. V usage is TRBV19 and J usage is TRBJ2-2, with no clear D. V was trimmed by 5 bases and J by 7 bases, leaving 8 bases between them. The CDR3 is 12 residues long. Germline assignment: CDR1 LNHDA and CDR2 SQIVND (reference sequence). The DNA for the CDR3 is TGTGCCAGTAGTCACTTCGGCGGGGAGCTGTTTTTT. Its translation is CASSHFGGELFF.

V usage is TRBV27 and J usage is TRBJ1-2; TRBD1 matches 9 bases. The ends lost 5 bases at V and 4 bases at J; junction bases unmatched: 8. Looked up from germline, CDR1 is MNHEY and CDR2 is SMNVEV (reference sequence). The CDR3 sequence is 15 residues long. The CDR3 spells CASSASGQGVYGYTF. The CDR3 DNA reads TGTGCCAGCAGTGCGTCGGGACAGGGAGTCTATGGCTACACCTTC.

This chain uses TRBV6-5 with TRBJ1-3, with D possibly being TRBD1 (5 bases). CDR3 length: 15 residues. The V gene's germline CDR1 is MNHEY and CDR2 SVGAGI. The V gene lost 3 bases and the J gene lost 0 bases, with 9 bases spanning the gap. Here the CDR3 DNA reads TGTGCCAGCAGTTATCTAGGGGCCTCTGGAAACACCATATATTTT. The encoded protein is CASSYLGASGNTIYF.

The gene calls are TRBV4-2 and TRBJ2-1, with a tentative D call TRBD2 (6 bases). The length of the CDR3 is 16 residues. Germline lookup yields CDR1 LGHNA and CDR2 YNFKEQ. V lost 1 base, J lost 8 bases, and 18 bases lay in between. CDR3 nucleotides: TGTGCCAGCAGCCAAGTAGGGACTTTAGCTGCCGATGAGCAGTTCTTC. Protein sequence: CASSQVGTLAADEQFF.